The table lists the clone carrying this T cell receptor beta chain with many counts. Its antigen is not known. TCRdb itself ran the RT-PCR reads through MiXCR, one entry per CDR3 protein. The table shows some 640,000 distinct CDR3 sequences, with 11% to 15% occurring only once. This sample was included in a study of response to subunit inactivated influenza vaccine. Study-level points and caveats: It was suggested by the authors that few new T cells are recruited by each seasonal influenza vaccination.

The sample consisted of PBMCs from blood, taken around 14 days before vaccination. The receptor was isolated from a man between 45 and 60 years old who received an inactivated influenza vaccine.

CDR3 coding DNA: TGCAGTGCCGAAGGGACTAGCGTAAGCTACAATGAGCAGTTCTTC. It yields the protein CSAEGTSVSYNEQFF. The chain uses TRBV20-1 and TRBJ2-1; 10 bases match TRBD2. Per the germline V gene, CDR1 is DFQATT and CDR2 is SNEGSKA (reference sequence). With V trimmed by 6 bases and J by 3 bases, 8 bases remained unmatched. CDR3 length: 15 amino acids.